Presented here are 15 T cell receptor beta chains from one specimen sequenced in a study of cytomegalovirus exposure and HLA in healthy donors. Some clones are missing from TCRdb's copy, which holds only in-frame ones; the method was immunoSEQ multiplex PCR. The table has around 93,000 clones, around 84% seen once. The sequenced material came from PBMCs. The receptor source for this set is a man aged 18 to 29 in good health and CMV-seropositive.

This clone was detected only once. This sequence joins TRBV7-3 and TRBJ2-3; 8 positions agree with TRBD2. CDR3 size: 15 residues. Germline CDR1 reads SGHTA; CDR2 reads FQGTGA. The J segment lost 5 bases and the V segment lost 2 bases, leaving 6 bases of the junction unmatched. Here the CDR3 DNA reads TGTGCCAGCAGCTTATACGGGAGGGAGGGAGATACGCAGTATTTT. Its translation: CASSLYGREGDTQYF.

The CDR3 DNA sequence: TGTGCCAGCAGCCCTAACGCACAGGGGGGCTACGAGCAGTACGTC. Protein: CASSPNAQGGYEQYV. V and J are TRBV11-2 and TRBJ2-7; TRBD1 agrees at 8 bases. V gave up 5 bases and J gave up 3 bases; unmatched junction bases: 9. The length of the CDR3 is 15 residues. Per germline, CDR1 SGHAT and CDR2 FQNNGV.

V is TRBV7-9 and J is TRBJ2-7; TRBD1 matches 9 bases. Germline V lookup: CDR1 SEHNR, CDR2 FQNEAQ (reference sequence). V was pared by 5 bases and J by 3 bases, with 5 bases of the junction left unmatched. The CDR3 has 14 amino acids. The CDR3 spells CASSLDRGSYEQYV. The CDR3 coding sequence is TGTGCCAGCAGCCTCGACAGGGGGAGCTACGAGCAGTACGTC.

J is TRBJ1-4 and V is TRBV29-1; 10 nucleotides agree with TRBD1. The CDR3 runs 13 residues. The trim removed 7 bases at V and 8 bases at J, leaving 7 bases unmatched. Germline CDR1 SQVTM, CDR2 ANQGSEA. The CDR3 sequence is CSARQGAGEKLFF. The CDR3 DNA sequence: TGCAGCGCTAGACAGGGGGCCGGGGAAAAACTGTTTTTT.

The chain combines TRBV23-1 with TRBJ2-7; 9 bases agree with TRBD2. TRBV23-1 is known as an ORF, though its function is uncertain. The CDR3 spans 21 residues. With 0 bases clipped from V and 4 bases from J, the junction kept 22 bases outside the gene matches. CDR3 DNA: TGCGCCAGCAGTCAATCTCTGTTAGGCGGGAGGGCCTCCTTTTTTCGTTACGAGCAGTACGTC. Its translation: CASSQSLLGGRASFFRYEQYV.

This chain joins TRBV5-1 and TRBJ2-1; 7 bases map to TRBD1. The germline gives CDR1 SGHRS, CDR2 YFSETQ. The CDR3 is made up of 15 amino acids. V trimming: 4 bases; J trimming: 8 bases; junction bases outside the gene matches: 12. The CDR3 DNA is TGCGCCAGCAGCCGTGCAGGGGGAGTGTTAGATGAGCAGTTCTTC. Its translation: CASSRAGGVLDEQFF.

The V call is TRBV28, the J call TRBJ1-4, with D tentatively TRBD1 (6 bases). The germline V gene encodes CDR1 MDHEN and CDR2 SYDVKM. The ends were cut back, 10 bases at V and 8 bases at J, with 14 bases in the middle. The CDR3 spans 12 residues. The CDR3 protein is CATFSQGEKLFF. The CDR3 DNA follows: TGTGCCACCTTCTCCCAGGGGGAAAAACTGTTTTTT.

A few counts support this clone. The chain recombines TRBV11-1 with TRBJ2-7; 7 bases are a match to TRBD2. The length of the CDR3 is 14 residues. Germline CDR1 is SGHAT and CDR2 is FQDESV (reference sequence). V shed 1 base, J shed 6 bases, and the junction held 6 bases outside the gene matches. The CDR3 is CASSLVDGGSEQYF. Here the CDR3 DNA reads TGTGCCAGCAGCTTAGTGGACGGCGGGAGCGAGCAGTACTTC.

V gene TRBV11-3 combines with J gene TRBJ2-1; TRBD1 aligns across 9 bases. V lost 3 bases, J lost 0 bases, and 3 bases stayed unmatched. The germline gives CDR1 SGHNT, CDR2 YENEEA. The CDR3 runs to 16 residues. CDR3 sequence: CASSFGTGSSYNEQFF. CDR3 nucleotide sequence: TGTGCCAGCAGCTTCGGGACAGGGAGCTCCTACAATGAGCAGTTCTTC.

Here the CDR3 DNA reads TGTGCCAGCAGGGACTACAGCACAGATACGCAGTATTTT. Translation: CASRDYSTDTQYF. The genes are TRBV6-5 and TRBJ2-3, with D possibly being TRBD2 (6 bases). The CDR3 spans 13 residues. Trimming took 6 bases from V and 0 from J, leaving 7 bases between them. CDR1 is MNHEY and CDR2 is SVGAGI in the germline V gene.

The V gene is TRBV11-2, the J gene TRBJ1-3; a weak D match, TRBD1 (5 bases). Trimming pared 5 bases from V and 0 bases from J, leaving 11 bases between. Germline CDR1 and CDR2: SGHAT and FQNNGV. This CDR3 spans 15 amino acids. The DNA of the CDR3 is TGTGCCAGCAGCCCATTCCAGGGCTCTGGAAACACCATATATTTT. Protein product: CASSPFQGSGNTIYF.

The chain recombines TRBV5-1 with TRBJ2-2, with 9 bases that match TRBD2. V lost 4 bases and J lost 1; bases outside the gene matches: 5. The CDR3 sequence is 16 residues long. Germline values: CDR1 SGHRS, CDR2 YFSETQ. The CDR3 sequence: CASSTSTSGNTGELFF. The CDR3 bases are TGCGCCAGCAGCACTTCGACTAGCGGGAACACCGGGGAGCTGTTTTTT.

This clone appeared once. The rearrangement uses TRBV15 and TRBJ1-2; TRBD1 is a possible D gene (6 bases). The V end was cut by 0 bases, the J end by 5 bases, with 13 bases between. Germline CDR1 reads LNHNV; CDR2 reads YYDKDF (reference sequence). There are 15 residues in the CDR3. The CDR3 DNA reads as TGTGCCACCAGCAGAGATGACAGGAGGCCGTATGGCTACACCTTC. Translation gives CATSRDDRRPYGYTF.

The chain employs TRBV15 and TRBJ1-1, with D perhaps matching TRBD1 (6 bases). The germline CDR1 and CDR2 sequences are LNHNV and YYDKDF (reference sequence). Trimming pared 2 bases from V and 4 bases from J, leaving 14 bases between. This CDR3 spans 15 amino acids. CDR3 sequence: CATSRNPNRATEAFF. The CDR3, as DNA: TGTGCCACCAGCAGAAATCCAAACAGGGCCACTGAAGCTTTCTTT.

The rearrangement joins TRBV5-4 to TRBJ1-2; no reliable D call. Germline CDR1 is SGHNT and CDR2 is YYREEE (reference sequence). Trimming cost V 0 bases and J 5 bases, with 5 bases left between them. The CDR3 is made up of 12 amino acids. CDR3 coding DNA: TGTGCCAGCAGCTTGGGAGTATATGGCTACACCTTC. Its translation is CASSLGVYGYTF. Full variable domain (rest looked up from reference TRBV5-4 and TRBJ1-2): ETGVTQSPTHLIKTRGQQVTLRCSSQSGHNTVSWYQQALGQGPQFIFQYYREEENGRGNFPPRFSGLQFPNYSSELNVNALELDDSALYLCASSLGVYGYTFGSGTRLTVV.